This is a list of T cell receptor beta chains from one sample in a study of chemoradiotherapy in HPV16-positive cancers. Clones were read by immunoSEQ multiplex PCR, and TCRdb kept only the in-frame ones, dropping some. The sample lists under 40,000 clones, roughly nine tenths occurring once. Material: blood, obtained from a patient who underwent chemoradiotherapy. These receptor sequences come from a human donor with HPV-associated anogenital cancer. Both conserved end residues are part of each CDR3. The D gene is left open where the match is weak. Clone sizes are given selectively: once, few, many, or a class where the clone is expanded.

v_gene	abundance	d_gene	j_gene	CDR3aa	CDR3nt
TRBV7-9	NA	NA	TRBJ1-5	CASSLGTQPQHF	TGTGCCAGCAGCTTGGGGACTCAGCCCCAGCATTTT
TRBV19	NA	NA	TRBJ1-5	CASRPGTSNQPQHF	TGTGCCAGTAGACCCGGGACTAGCAATCAGCCCCAGCATTTT
TRBV5-4	NA	NA	TRBJ2-3	CASSLEARHDRTDTQYF	TGTGCCAGCAGCTTGGAGGCCAGGCATGATCGCACAGATACGCAGTATTTT
TRBV7-9	NA	NA	TRBJ2-2	CASSLEGRGTGELFF	TGTGCCAGCAGCTTAGAAGGGAGAGGTACCGGGGAGCTGTTTTTT
TRBV29-1	NA	TRBD1	TRBJ1-2	CSVQVWDREYGYTF	TGCAGCGTTCAAGTCTGGGACAGGGAATATGGCTACACCTTC
TRBV7-9	NA	TRBD2	TRBJ2-5	CASSQTSGRVVETQYF	TGTGCCAGCAGCCAAACTAGCGGGAGGGTAGTAGAGACCCAGTACTTC
TRBV7-8	few	NA	TRBJ2-2	CASSLADRTRELFF	TGTGCCAGCAGCTTAGCAGACAGGACGAGGGAGCTGTTTTTT
TRBV7-3	NA	NA	TRBJ2-5	CASSDGSKETQYF	TGTGCCAGCAGCGACGGGAGCAAAGAGACCCAGTACTTC
TRBV7-9	NA	NA	TRBJ1-2	CASSLIGRQPLYGYTF	TGTGCCAGCAGCTTAATCGGTAGACAGCCGCTATATGGCTACACCTTC
TRBV11-2	NA	NA	TRBJ1-2	CASSLEWAASYGYTF	TGTGCCAGCAGCTTAGAATGGGCAGCCAGCTATGGCTACACCTTC
TRBV19	NA	NA	TRBJ2-7	CASSLGTGGYEQYF	TGTGCCAGTAGTCTGGGGACCGGTGGCTACGAGCAGTACTTC
TRBV11-2	NA	NA	TRBJ2-5	CASSLVWEQETQYF	TGTGCCAGCAGCTTAGTCTGGGAGCAAGAGACCCAGTACTTC
TRBV29-1	NA	TRBD1	TRBJ1-4	CSGVRGANEKLFF	TGCAGCGGCGTCAGGGGGGCTAATGAAAAACTGTTTTTT
TRBV9	NA	TRBD1	TRBJ1-5	CASSVGDRGVNQPQHF	TGTGCCAGCAGCGTAGGGGACAGGGGTGTTAATCAGCCCCAGCATTTT
TRBV30	medium-sized	NA	TRBJ1-3	CAWSVAVAGTIYF	TGTGCCTGGAGTGTAGCGGTAGCGGGAACCATATATTTT
TRBV5-1	NA	NA	TRBJ1-4	CASSLGSTNEKLFF	TGCGCCAGCAGCTTGGGGAGCACTAATGAAAAACTGTTTTTT
TRBV5-3	NA	TRBD1	TRBJ1-1	CARSPKTGPTEAFF	TGTGCCAGAAGCCCAAAGACAGGGCCCACTGAAGCTTTCTTT
TRBV9	few	TRBD1	TRBJ2-7	CASSAHVAGGDEQYF	TGTGCCAGCAGCGCCCACGTTGCAGGGGGCGACGAGCAGTACTTC
TRBV2	once	NA	TRBJ2-7	CASSENRGAPYEQYF	TGTGCCAGCAGTGAAAATAGGGGGGCCCCCTACGAGCAGTACTTC
TRBV6-5	NA	NA	TRBJ2-7	CASSLRRTGTYEQYF	TGTGCCAGCAGTCTTCGACGAACCGGGACCTACGAGCAGTACTTC
TRBV21-1	NA	NA	TRBJ2-5	CASSEPGGGRLRETQYF	TGTGCCAGCAGCGAACCGGGGGGAGGGAGGCTCCGCGAGACCCAGTACTTC
TRBV11-1	NA	NA	TRBJ2-3	CASSLTASTQYF	TGTGCCAGCAGCTTAACAGCTAGCACGCAGTATTTT
TRBV7-3	NA	NA	TRBJ2-5	CASSLNRAVGETQYF	TGTGCCAGCAGCTTAAATCGGGCAGTTGGGGAGACCCAGTACTTC
TRBV4-3	once	NA	TRBJ2-3	CASSLSPLADTQYF	TGCGCCAGCAGCCTCTCCCCCCTGGCAGATACGCAGTATTTT
TRBV10-3	NA	NA	TRBJ1-5	CAIKASPAQPQHF	TGTGCCATCAAGGCCAGTCCGGCTCAGCCCCAGCATTTT
TRBV12-5	NA	TRBD1	TRBJ1-5	CASGLSSGGYQPQHF	TGTGCTAGTGGTTTGTCGTCAGGGGGCTATCAGCCCCAGCATTTT
TRBV18	NA	TRBD1	TRBJ2-2	CASSHSGQGIHGELFF	TGTGCCAGCTCACACTCGGGACAGGGGATCCACGGGGAGCTGTTTTTT
TRBV29-1	NA	TRBD1	TRBJ2-2	CSHAGGNTGELFF	TGCAGCCACGCAGGGGGCAACACCGGGGAGCTGTTTTTT
TRBV9	NA	TRBD1	TRBJ1-4	CASSPTGGTNEKLFF	TGTGCCAGCAGCCCAACAGGGGGGACTAATGAAAAACTGTTTTTT
TRBV7-7	NA	TRBD1	TRBJ2-7	CASSPRTGSFDEQYF	TGTGCCAGCAGCCCGAGGACAGGGTCCTTCGACGAGCAGTACTTC
TRBV7-9	NA	NA	TRBJ1-5	CASSLEGGAPSNQPQHF	TGTGCCAGCAGCTTAGAGGGCGGCGCGCCCAGCAATCAGCCCCAGCATTTT
TRBV5-4	NA	NA	TRBJ2-7	CASSLDVLTYEQYF	TGTGCCAGCAGTTTGGACGTACTTACCTACGAGCAGTACTTC
TRBV5-1	NA	TRBD2	TRBJ2-3	CASSFGTSGSASTDTQYF	TGCGCCAGCAGCTTCGGGACTAGCGGGTCTGCTAGCACAGATACGCAGTATTTT
TRBV19	NA	NA	TRBJ2-2	CASSPGRSNTGELFF	TGTGCCAGTAGTCCGGGACGGTCGAACACCGGGGAGCTGTTTTTT
TRBV5-1	NA	NA	TRBJ1-6	CASRDNSDPNNSPLHF	TGCGCCAGCAGAGATAACTCGGACCCGAATAATTCACCCCTCCACTTT
TRBV5-1	few	TRBD2	TRBJ2-4	CASSSTSGASKNIQYF	TGCGCCAGCAGCTCGACTAGCGGAGCTTCCAAAAACATTCAGTACTTC
TRBV5-6	NA	TRBD2	TRBJ2-7	CASSYHPGTSGAVSYEQYF	TGTGCCAGCAGCTACCACCCCGGGACTAGCGGGGCGGTGTCCTACGAGCAGTACTTC
TRBV12-5	NA	TRBD1	TRBJ2-1	CASGFAGGDEQFF	TGTGCTAGTGGTTTTGCAGGGGGCGATGAGCAGTTCTTC
TRBV5-8	NA	NA	TRBJ1-4	CASSPDTVNEKLFF	TGTGCCAGCAGCCCGGACACCGTTAATGAAAAACTGTTTTTT
TRBV27	NA	NA	TRBJ1-1	CASSLWGGTAFF	TGTGCCAGCAGTTTATGGGGGGGCACGGCTTTCTTT
TRBV6-1	NA	NA	TRBJ2-3	CASSDIDTQYF	TGTGCCAGCAGTGATATAGATACGCAGTATTTT
TRBV6-1	NA	NA	TRBJ1-5	CASSEAGSSQHF	TGTGCCAGCAGTGAAGCGGGAAGCTCCCAGCATTTT
TRBV28	once	NA	TRBJ1-5	CASSQGGGRYQPQHF	TGTGCCAGCAGTCAAGGTGGGGGCAGATATCAGCCCCAGCATTTT
TRBV29-1	NA	TRBD1	TRBJ1-1	CSVGDRGAFF	TGCAGCGTTGGGGACAGGGGAGCTTTCTTT
TRBV7-8	NA	NA	TRBJ1-2	CASSFVDPGGGYTF	TGTGCCAGCAGCTTCGTCGACCCCGGAGGTGGCTACACCTTC
TRBV18	NA	TRBD1	TRBJ2-4	CASSPLDRDNIQYF	TGTGCCAGCTCACCCTTGGACAGGGATAACATTCAGTACTTC
TRBV4-3	NA	NA	TRBJ1-4	CASTPVAVDNEKLFF	TGCGCCAGCACCCCGGTTGCGGTAGATAATGAAAAACTGTTTTTT
TRBV10-3	NA	NA	TRBJ1-1	CAISERDVNTEAFF	TGTGCCATCAGTGAAAGGGACGTTAACACTGAAGCTTTCTTT
TRBV6-6	NA	NA	TRBJ1-1	CASSYGGTGTEAFF	TGTGCCAGCAGTTATGGGGGAACGGGCACTGAAGCTTTCTTT
TRBV6-5	NA	TRBD2	TRBJ2-1	CASGRTSPYNEQFF	TGTGCCAGCGGGCGGACTAGCCCCTACAATGAGCAGTTCTTC
TRBV19	NA	TRBD2	TRBJ2-3	CASSRRLAGKVDTQYF	TGTGCCAGTAGTCGGAGGCTAGCGGGAAAGGTAGATACGCAGTATTTT
TRBV6-6	NA	NA	TRBJ1-1	CASSYSSGSETEAFF	TGTGCCAGCAGTTACTCGTCCGGGTCGGAGACTGAAGCTTTCTTT
TRBV19	NA	TRBD1	TRBJ1-1	CASSSSEGTGNTEAFF	TGTGCCAGTAGTAGTTCGGAGGGGACAGGGAACACTGAAGCTTTCTTT
TRBV7-2	NA	NA	TRBJ1-5	CASSRDGVGNQPQHF	TGTGCCAGCAGCCGAGACGGGGTTGGCAATCAGCCCCAGCATTTT
TRBV6-5	NA	TRBD1	TRBJ1-1	CASNSIQGRTEAFF	TGTGCCAGCAATTCAATACAGGGGAGAACTGAAGCTTTCTTT
TRBV7-2	NA	NA	TRBJ1-6	CASTEGPYNSPLHF	TGTGCCAGCACAGAGGGGCCGTATAATTCACCCCTCCACTTT
TRBV20-1	NA	NA	TRBJ1-1	CSAAVDTEAFF	TGCAGTGCGGCAGTCGACACTGAAGCTTTCTTT
TRBV30	few	TRBD1	TRBJ1-1	CAWSVQGRGEAFF	TGTGCCTGGAGTGTACAGGGGAGAGGTGAAGCTTTCTTT
TRBV2	NA	TRBD2	TRBJ2-7	CASNLGLALISYEQYF	TGTGCCAGCAATCTCGGACTAGCGCTTATTTCCTACGAGCAGTACTTC